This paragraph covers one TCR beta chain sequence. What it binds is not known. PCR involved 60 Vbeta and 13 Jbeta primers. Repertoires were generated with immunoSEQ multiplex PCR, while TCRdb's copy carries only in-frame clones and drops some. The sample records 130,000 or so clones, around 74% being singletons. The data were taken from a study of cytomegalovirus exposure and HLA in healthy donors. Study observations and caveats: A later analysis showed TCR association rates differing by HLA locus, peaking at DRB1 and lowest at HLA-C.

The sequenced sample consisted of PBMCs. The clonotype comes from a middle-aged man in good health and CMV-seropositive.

The CDR3: CASSLGLGAFF. DNA for the CDR3: TGTGCCAGCAGTTTGGGGCTCGGGGCTTTCTTT. V usage is TRBV28 and J usage is TRBJ1-1, with a tentative D call TRBD1 (5 bases). The CDR3 is 11 amino acids. Germline assignment: CDR1 MDHEN and CDR2 SYDVKM. Trimming cost V 3 bases and J 11 bases, with 10 bases left between them.